This entry lists 23 T cell receptor beta chains sequenced from one sample in a study of cytomegalovirus exposure and HLA in healthy donors. PCR primers comprised 60 Vbeta and 13 Jbeta primers. TCRdb keeps only in-frame clones here, not all; method: immunoSEQ multiplex PCR. The sample has about 74,000 clones. Material for sequencing was PBMCs. Source of these receptors: a female donor in good health and CMV-seropositive.

A note on this clone: Distinct nucleotide sequences in the sample also encode this CDR3. This sequence joins TRBV6-6 and TRBJ1-2; TRBD1 agrees at 8 bases. The CDR3 spans 13 residues. Trimming cost V 6 bases and J 3 bases; bases outside gene matches: 3. Germline values: CDR1 MNHNY, CDR2 SVGAGI (reference sequence). In nucleotides, the CDR3 is TGTGCCAGCAGCCCGACAGGGGACTATGGCTACACCTTC. Translation gives CASSPTGDYGYTF.

The rearrangement links TRBV5-4 to TRBJ2-2, with 8 bases lining up with TRBD2. This CDR3 spans 15 amino acids. Germline V CDR1 and CDR2: SGHNT, YYREEE (reference sequence). Trimming took 1 base from V and 7 from J; bases not matched to a gene: 6. Here the CDR3 reads CASSLPSGSRGELFF. For the CDR3, the DNA is TGTGCCAGCAGCTTGCCAAGCGGGAGTCGCGGGGAGCTGTTTTTT.

This rearrangement joins TRBV15 to TRBJ1-1, with no clear D. The CDR3 has 15 residues. V shed 2 bases and J shed 4 bases, with 14 bases lying between them. CDR1 LNHNV and CDR2 YYDKDF come from the germline V gene (reference sequence). CDR3: CATSRQTRGPTEAFF. The CDR3 coding sequence is TGTGCCACCAGCAGACAGACCAGAGGTCCCACTGAAGCTTTCTTT. The variable domain in full, with the rest retrieved from reference TRBV15 and TRBJ1-1, is DAMVIQNPRYQVTQFGKPVTLSCSQTLNHNVMYWYQQKSSQAPKLLFHYYDKDFNNEADTPDNFQSRRPNTSFCFLDIRSPGLGDTAMYLCATSRQTRGPTEAFFGQGTRLTVV.

The chain links TRBV18 to TRBJ2-5; the match to TRBD2 covers 11 bases. TRBJ2-7 explains the end of the DNA better; the J call may be wrong. Germline V gene lookup returns CDR1 KGHSH and CDR2 LQKENI. There are 15 residues in the CDR3. This CDR3 reads CASSPGLAGRYEQYF. DNA for the CDR3: TGTGCCAGCTCACCCGGACTAGCGGGCCGCTACGAGCAGTACTTC.

V and J are TRBV28 and TRBJ2-3, with 8 bases identical to TRBD1. Germline CDR1 is MDHEN and CDR2 is SYDVKM. The V gene end was trimmed by 4 bases and the J gene end by 8 bases; junction bases not matched to a gene: 14. The CDR3 loop spans 16 amino acids. In DNA form, the CDR3 reads TGTGCCAGCAGTTCCCCTCGGACAGGGCGGGTTGGTACGCAGTATTTT. It is translated as CASSSPRTGRVGTQYF.

The chain is built from TRBV11-2 and TRBJ2-5; D uncertain. The V end lost 1 base, the J end lost 4 bases, and 10 bases lay between the germline ends. The length of the CDR3 is 14 residues. Per germline, CDR1 SGHAT and CDR2 FQNNGV. The CDR3 DNA reads as TGTGCCAGCAGCTTAGCTACAGTAGGAGAGACCCAGTACTTC. Translating gives CASSLATVGETQYF.

CDR3 DNA: TGTGCCAGCAGCGGAAGGGGGACAGGGGGCGGCTATGGCTACACCTTC. This sequence encodes CASSGRGTGGGYGYTF. The genes are TRBV28 and TRBJ1-2; 12 bases are a match to TRBD1. The germline CDR1 and CDR2 sequences are MDHEN and SYDVKM. The CDR3 sequence is 16 residues long. V trimming: 6 bases; J trimming: 4 bases; junction bases outside the gene matches: 9.

The gene calls are TRBV30 and TRBJ2-1, with TRBD2 matching over 15 bases. CDR1 is GTSNPN, CDR2 SVGIG, per germline (reference sequence). This CDR3 is built from 17 residues. V lost 5 bases to trimming and J lost 4 bases; unmatched junction nucleotides: 9. Written as DNA, the CDR3 is TGTGCCTGGGCGGGACTAGCGGGGGGCCAACCATACAATGAGCAGTTCTTC. Translating gives CAWAGLAGGQPYNEQFF.

V and J are TRBV27 and TRBJ1-2, with D uncertain. Germline CDR1 is MNHEY and CDR2 is SMNVEV (reference sequence). CDR3 length equals 13 residues. Trimming shortened V by 3 bases and J by 4 bases, and 9 bases separated the two germline ends. The CDR3 coding sequence is TGTGCCAGCAGTTTCCGGGGAAGCTATGGCTACACCTTC. It yields the protein CASSFRGSYGYTF.

The gene calls are TRBV2 and TRBJ2-7; 14 bases agree with TRBD2. Trimming took 5 bases from V and 2 from J; bases not matched to a gene: 11. Looked up from germline, CDR1 is SNHLY and CDR2 is FYNNEI. CDR3 length equals 18 residues. CDR3 nucleotides: TGTGCCAGCAGTCCTACCGGGACTAGCGGGAGAAAAGCCTACGAGCAGTACTTC. Translation: CASSPTGTSGRKAYEQYF.

The chain recombines TRBV9 with TRBJ2-3; 8 bases align to TRBD1. The trim removed 0 bases at V and 2 bases at J, leaving 8 bases unmatched. Germline V lookup: CDR1 SGDLS, CDR2 YYNGEE. The CDR3 is made up of 17 amino acids. The CDR3 loop reads CASSVGVDRVYTDTQYF. CDR3 DNA sequence: TGTGCCAGCAGCGTAGGTGTGGACAGGGTGTACACAGATACGCAGTATTTT. Looking up the rest from reference TRBV9 and TRBJ2-3 gives the full variable domain: DSGVTQTPKHLITATGQRVTLRCSPRSGDLSVYWYQQSLDQGLQFLIQYYNGEERAKGNILERFSAQQFPDLHSELNLSSLELGDSALYFCASSVGVDRVYTDTQYFGPGTRLTVL.

The gene calls are TRBV28 and TRBJ2-5; 14 nucleotides match TRBD2. The germline CDR1 and CDR2 sequences are MDHEN and SYDVKM. V lost 9 bases and J lost 6; bases outside the gene matches: 15. The CDR3 runs 17 residues. CDR3 loop: CARDMPYGTSGRKTQYF. The CDR3 DNA is TGTGCCAGGGACATGCCCTACGGGACTAGCGGGAGAAAGACCCAGTACTTC.

This chain connects TRBV5-1 to TRBJ2-2; possibly TRBD1 for D (5 bases). This CDR3 is 14 amino acids long. CDR1 is SGHRS and CDR2 is YFSETQ in the germline V gene. Deletions cut 0 bases from V and 4 bases from J, with 7 bases between. The CDR3 bases are TGCGCCAGCAGCTTGGTAGGGGCCACCGGGGAGCTGTTTTTT. This codes for CASSLVGATGELFF.

The chain recombines TRBV5-6 with TRBJ1-2; D remains unclear. Germline assignment: CDR1 SGHDT and CDR2 YYEEEE. Trimming left V 0 bases short and J 7 bases short, with 13 bases between. The CDR3 length is 14 residues. CDR3 residues: CASSLEAVRGGYTF. Written as DNA, the CDR3 is TGTGCCAGCAGCTTGGAGGCAGTCAGAGGTGGCTACACCTTC.

The chain uses TRBV2 and TRBJ2-2, with TRBD1 identical over 9 bases. With V trimmed by 3 bases and J by 7 bases, 3 bases remained unmatched. The CDR3 contains 14 residues. Germline V gene sequence: CDR1 SNHLY, CDR2 FYNNEI. The CDR3 here is CASSERTGDGELFF. The CDR3 DNA sequence: TGTGCCAGCAGTGAGAGGACAGGGGACGGGGAGCTGTTTTTT.

This chain links TRBV28 with TRBJ1-3; no firm D call. The V gene lost 3 bases and the J gene lost 0 bases, with 6 bases spanning the gap. CDR1 is MDHEN, CDR2 SYDVKM, per germline. The CDR3 contains 14 residues. CDR3 residues: CASSFGHSGNTIYF. CDR3 in DNA: TGTGCCAGCAGTTTTGGGCACTCTGGAAACACCATATATTTT.

The V call is TRBV4-2, the J call TRBJ2-7, with no clear D. Germline lookup yields CDR1 LGHNA and CDR2 YNFKEQ. Trimming left V 0 bases short and J 3 bases short, with 9 bases between. The CDR3 is 14 residues long. The CDR3 protein is CASSQEWARYEQYF. The CDR3 DNA follows: TGTGCCAGCAGCCAAGAGTGGGCCCGCTACGAGCAGTACTTC.

This sequence joins TRBV5-1 and TRBJ1-2; 7 bases are shared with TRBD1. Germline V gene data show CDR1 as SGHRS and CDR2 as YFSETQ. The CDR3 extends over 14 amino acids. V lost 0 bases, J lost 4 bases, and 3 bases stayed unmatched. The CDR3 DNA follows: TGCGCCAGCAGCTTGGAGGGGGCCCTCTATGGCTACACCTTC. Amino acids: CASSLEGALYGYTF. Complete variable domain (other parts from reference TRBV5-1 and TRBJ1-2): KAGVTQTPRYLIKTRGQQVTLSCSPISGHRSVSWYQQTPGQGLQFLFEYFSETQRNKGNFPGRFSGRQFSNSRSEMNVSTLELGDSALYLCASSLEGALYGYTFGSGTRLTVV.

Of note for this clone: The sample has other DNA sequences that encode this CDR3 too. The chain carries TRBV13 and TRBJ2-7; 8 bases match TRBD1. V shed 6 bases and J 2 bases; nucleotides not matched to a gene: 9. CDR1 is PRHDT, CDR2 FYEKMQ, per germline (reference sequence). The CDR3 contains 15 residues. CDR3 sequence: CASSQSGGATYEQYF. The CDR3 nucleotides are TGTGCCAGCAGTCAATCAGGGGGCGCCACCTACGAGCAGTACTTC.

The chain is built from TRBV6-6 and TRBJ1-1; D remains unclear. V lost 2 bases and J lost 0, with 4 bases in between. This CDR3 is 13 amino acids long. Germline V lookup: CDR1 MNHNY, CDR2 SVGAGI (reference sequence). CDR3 coding DNA: TGTGCCAGCAGTTACCCAATGAACACTGAAGCTTTCTTT. It encodes CASSYPMNTEAFF.

The genes are TRBV19 and TRBJ1-5, with 7 nucleotides matching TRBD1. The CDR3 runs 17 residues. Trimming at V came to 3 bases and at J to 6 bases, leaving 14 bases not matched to a gene. Germline values: CDR1 LNHDA, CDR2 SQIVND (reference sequence). CDR3 loop: CASSMRDGQVVSQPQHF. CDR3 coding DNA: TGTGCCAGTAGTATGAGAGACGGACAGGTCGTTAGTCAGCCCCAGCATTTT. The full variable domain, in which reference TRBV19 and TRBJ1-5 provide the parts outside the CDR3, is DGGITQSPKYLFRKEGQNVTLSCEQNLNHDAMYWYRQDPGQGLRLIYYSQIVNDFQKGDIAEGYSVSREKKESFPLTVTSAQKNPTAFYLCASSMRDGQVVSQPQHFGDGTRLSIL.

J is TRBJ1-2 and V is TRBV19; D is unresolved. This CDR3 contains 14 residues. CDR1 and CDR2 (germline): LNHDA, SQIVND (reference sequence). The V gene lost 1 base and the J gene lost 5 bases, with 11 bases spanning the gap. CDR3 in amino acids: CASSIGYGSYGYTF. The CDR3 DNA sequence: TGTGCCAGTAGTATAGGATACGGGTCTTATGGCTACACCTTC.

This chain uses TRBV15 with TRBJ1-4; 7 positions agree with TRBD1. This CDR3 comprises 16 residues. CDR1 and CDR2 from the germline V gene are LNHNV and YYDKDF (reference sequence). J lost 0 bases, V lost 1 base, and 2 bases had no gene match. The CDR3 DNA sequence: TGTGCCACCAGCAGAGGGGACAGATCAACTAATGAAAAACTGTTTTTT. It yields the protein CATSRGDRSTNEKLFF.